A selection of T cell receptor beta chains follows, all from one sample in a study of response to subunit inactivated influenza vaccine. TCRdb re-analysed the RT-PCR reads in MiXCR, keeping a single row per CDR3 protein. Here the sample spans about 780,000 distinct CDR3 sequences, less than 20% being singletons. This specimen was PBMCs from blood, taken more than 4 days after vaccination. The receptor set was obtained from a man aged 45-65 years who received an inactivated influenza vaccine. Each CDR3 is given with its conserved first and last residue. Each record gives: D gene, V gene, CDR3 length, CDR3 protein. A D gene is named only where the DNA matches it firmly.

>.|TRBV4-2|15
CASSQDQPGTETQYF
>.|TRBV12-3/TRBV12-4|14
CASSFAGHTDTQYF
>.|TRBV7-2|15
CASRGAPGSSYEQYF
>.|TRBV15|14
CATSRGGLEETQYF
>.|TRBV9|12
CASGRKSYEQYF
>.|TRBV20-1|13
CSAPSWESGEQFF
>.|TRBV7-9|16
CASSFFIAESTDTQYF
>TRBD2|TRBV6-5|17
CASSYSIRAGGTDTQYF
>.|TRBV11-2|13
CASSLGPKDEQFF
>.|TRBV19|14
CASSTDNSYNEQFF
>TRBD1|TRBV7-2|15
CASSLRDSSGNTIYF
>.|TRBV11-2|15
CASSFTGGVNTEAFF
>TRBD2|TRBV6-5|16
CASSYSSGGSPGAQYF
>.|TRBV20-1|15
CSARDGSRGTDTQYF
>TRBD1|TRBV5-1|14
CASSRGQGEETQYF
>.|TRBV6-1|17
CASRGGGLGSYNSPLHF
>TRBD1|TRBV5-1|15
CASSKGQRTSYEQYF
>.|TRBV7-2|16
CASSLVGSSGANVLTF
>TRBD1|TRBV9|16
CASSVLDRAGLDTQYF
>.|TRBV10-3|14
CAISDRGTGNTIYF